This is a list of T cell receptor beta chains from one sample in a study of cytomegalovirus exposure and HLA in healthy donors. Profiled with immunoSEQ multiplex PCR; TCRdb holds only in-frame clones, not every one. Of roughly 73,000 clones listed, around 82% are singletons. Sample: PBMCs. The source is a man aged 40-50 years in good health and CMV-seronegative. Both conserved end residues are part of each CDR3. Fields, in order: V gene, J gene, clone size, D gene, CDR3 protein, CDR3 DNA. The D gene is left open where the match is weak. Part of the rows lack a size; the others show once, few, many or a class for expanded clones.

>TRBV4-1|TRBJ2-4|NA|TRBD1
CASSPTGTGQDIQYF
TGCGCCAGCAGCCCAACGGGGACAGGGCAGGACATTCAGTACTTC
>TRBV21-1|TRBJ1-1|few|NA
CASTDSRNTEAFF
TGTGCCAGCACCGACTCGCGGAACACTGAAGCTTTCTTT
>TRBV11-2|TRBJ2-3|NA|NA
CASSSERAVDTQYF
TGTGCCAGCAGCTCCGAGAGGGCTGTAGATACGCAGTATTTT
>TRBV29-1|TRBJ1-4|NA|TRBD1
CSAEVGQTNEKLFF
TGCAGCGCCGAGGTGGGACAGACTAATGAAAAACTGTTTTTT
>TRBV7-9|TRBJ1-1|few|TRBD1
CASSLGGGETEAFF
TGTGCCAGCAGCTTAGGAGGGGGCGAAACTGAAGCTTTCTTT
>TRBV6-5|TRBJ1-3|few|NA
CASSYGLPRDTIYF
TGTGCCAGCAGTTACGGCCTTCCCAGGGACACCATATATTTT
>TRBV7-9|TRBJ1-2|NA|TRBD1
CASSLTGTGGRGYTF
TGTGCCAGCAGCTTAACGGGGACAGGGGGCCGTGGCTACACCTTC
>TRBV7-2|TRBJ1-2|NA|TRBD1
CASSWRQGTDGYTF
TGTGCCAGCAGTTGGCGACAGGGAACCGATGGCTACACCTTC
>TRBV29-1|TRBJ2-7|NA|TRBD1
CSVVRGQGWDEQYF
TGCAGCGTGGTGAGGGGACAGGGGTGGGACGAGCAGTACTTC
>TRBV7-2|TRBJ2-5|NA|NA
CASSLPGLETQYF
TGTGCCAGCAGCTTACCGGGATTAGAGACCCAGTACTTC
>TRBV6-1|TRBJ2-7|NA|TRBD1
CASRFVQGAKCEQYF
TGTGCCAGCAGATTCGTACAGGGGGCCAAGTGCGAGCAGTACTTC
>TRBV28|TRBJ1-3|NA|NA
CASSSPLRANTIYF
TGTGCCAGCAGTTCACCCCTCAGGGCAAACACCATATATTTT
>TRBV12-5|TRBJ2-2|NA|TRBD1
CASGRQGHGELFF
TGTGCTAGTGGTCGACAGGGTCACGGGGAGCTGTTTTTT
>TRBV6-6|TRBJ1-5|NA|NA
CASSYVNYSNQPQHF
TGTGCCAGCAGTTACGTCAACTATAGCAATCAGCCCCAGCATTTT
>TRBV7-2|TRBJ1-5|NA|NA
CASSLARQGNQPQHF
TGTGCCAGCAGCTTAGCGCGGCAGGGAAATCAGCCCCAGCATTTT
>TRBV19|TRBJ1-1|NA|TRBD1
CASSTGENTEAFF
TGTGCCAGTAGCACAGGGGAGAACACTGAAGCTTTCTTT
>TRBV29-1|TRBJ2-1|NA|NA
CSVNLRGTAPYNEQFF
TGCAGCGTGAACCTTAGGGGCACAGCCCCTTACAATGAGCAGTTCTTC
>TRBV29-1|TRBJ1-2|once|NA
CSVQLYGYTF
TGCAGCGTACAGCTATATGGCTACACCTTC
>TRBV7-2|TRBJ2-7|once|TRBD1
CASSSPGTGGFYEQYF
TGTGCCAGCAGCTCTCCCGGGACAGGGGGCTTTTACGAGCAGTACTTC
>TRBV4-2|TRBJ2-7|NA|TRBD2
CASSPNTGRGVWGYEQYF
TGTGCCAGCAGCCCTAACACGGGGAGGGGCGTTTGGGGCTACGAGCAGTACTTC
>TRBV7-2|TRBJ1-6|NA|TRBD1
CASSFQYVGQGLNSPLHF
TGTGCCAGCAGCTTTCAATATGTGGGACAGGGCCTTAATTCACCCCTCCACTTT
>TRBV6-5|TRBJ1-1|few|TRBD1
CASSYSRGSTEAFF
TGTGCCAGCAGTTACAGCAGGGGGAGCACTGAAGCTTTCTTT
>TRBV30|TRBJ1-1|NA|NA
CAWRKQGSNTEAFF
TGTGCCTGGAGAAAACAGGGTAGCAACACTGAAGCTTTCTTT
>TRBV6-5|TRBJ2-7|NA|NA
CASSLQGGIHYEQYF
TGTGCCAGCAGTTTACAGGGCGGCATTCACTACGAGCAGTACTTC
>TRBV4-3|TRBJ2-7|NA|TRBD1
CASSQARWAGTGVYEQYF
TGCGCCAGCAGCCAAGCGAGATGGGCAGGGACAGGGGTCTACGAGCAGTACTTC
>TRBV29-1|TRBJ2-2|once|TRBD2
CSVEASRGDTGELFF
TGCAGCGTTGAGGCGTCGCGGGGGGACACCGGGGAGCTGTTTTTT
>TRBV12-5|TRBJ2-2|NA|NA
CASGLVLGGGQSGELFF
TGTGCTAGTGGTTTGGTACTAGGGGGGGGGCAATCAGGGGAGCTGTTTTTT
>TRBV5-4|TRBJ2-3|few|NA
CASRLAGGTDTQYF
TGTGCCAGCAGGTTAGCAGGGGGCACAGATACGCAGTATTTT
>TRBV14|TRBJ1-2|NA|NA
CASRPSGAGYTF
TGTGCCAGCAGACCATCAGGCGCTGGCTACACCTTC
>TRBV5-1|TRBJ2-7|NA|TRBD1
CASSSDRGYEQYF
TGCGCCAGCAGCTCCGACAGGGGATACGAGCAGTACTTC
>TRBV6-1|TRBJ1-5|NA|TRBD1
CASSVGGFDQPQHF
TGTGCCAGCAGTGTAGGGGGCTTCGATCAGCCCCAGCATTTT
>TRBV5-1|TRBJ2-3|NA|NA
CASSFGQGGTDTQYF
TGCGCCAGCAGCTTCGGGCAGGGCGGCACAGATACGCAGTATTTT
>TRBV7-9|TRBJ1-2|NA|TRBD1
CASSEGGQGGSYTF
TGTGCCAGCAGCGAGGGCGGACAGGGAGGTAGCTACACCTTC
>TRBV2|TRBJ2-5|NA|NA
CASSPQETQYF
TGTGCCAGCAGTCCGCAAGAGACCCAGTACTTC
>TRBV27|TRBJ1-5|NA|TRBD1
CASSLDRGNQPQHF
TGTGCCAGCAGTTTGGACAGGGGAAATCAGCCCCAGCATTTT
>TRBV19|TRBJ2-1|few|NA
CATHAGSSYNEQFF
TGTGCCACCCATGCGGGGAGCTCCTACAATGAGCAGTTCTTC
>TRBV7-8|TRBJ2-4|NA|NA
CASSLGPAAAKNIQYF
TGTGCCAGCAGCTTAGGGCCCGCGGCTGCCAAAAACATTCAGTACTTC
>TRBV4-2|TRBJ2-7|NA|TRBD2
CASSQDGASGGSYEQYF
TGTGCCAGCAGCCAAGATGGGGCCAGCGGGGGCTCCTACGAGCAGTACTTC
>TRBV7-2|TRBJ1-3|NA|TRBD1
CASSFGTGVGNTIYF
TGTGCCAGCAGCTTTGGGACAGGGGTAGGAAACACCATATATTTT
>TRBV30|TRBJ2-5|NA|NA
CAWSGGETQYF
TGTGCCTGGAGCGGGGGAGAGACCCAGTACTTC
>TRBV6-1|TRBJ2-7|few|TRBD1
CASRDRGRLFEQYF
TGTGCCAGCAGGGACAGGGGTCGACTTTTCGAGCAGTACTTC
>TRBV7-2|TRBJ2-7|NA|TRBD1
CASSFGGTGRHEQYF
TGTGCCAGCAGCTTCGGTGGGACAGGTCGGCACGAGCAGTACTTC
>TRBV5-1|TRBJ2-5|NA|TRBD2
CASSLTLAGVGVEQYF
TGCGCCAGCTCCCTCACCCTAGCGGGGGTTGGAGTGGAGCAGTACTTC
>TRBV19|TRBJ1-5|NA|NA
CASTITGTGNQPQHF
TGTGCCAGTACCATAACGGGGACTGGCAATCAGCCCCAGCATTTT
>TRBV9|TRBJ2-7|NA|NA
CASSVAPLTGYYEQYF
TGTGCCAGCAGCGTAGCCCCCCTGACAGGCTACTACGAGCAGTACTTC
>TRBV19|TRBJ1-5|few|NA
CASSGTPYSNQPQHF
TGTGCCAGTAGTGGGACACCTTATTCCAATCAGCCCCAGCATTTT
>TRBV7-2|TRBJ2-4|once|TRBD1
CASSFGQDIQYF
TGTGCCAGCAGCTTTGGACAGGACATTCAGTACTTC
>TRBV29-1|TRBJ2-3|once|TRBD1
CSVGDRVKFDTQYF
TGCAGCGTAGGGGACAGGGTGAAATTTGATACGCAGTATTTT
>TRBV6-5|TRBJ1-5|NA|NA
CASKAGLTNQPQHF
TGTGCCAGCAAGGCCGGACTGACAAATCAGCCCCAGCATTTT
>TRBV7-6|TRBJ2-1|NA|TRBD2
CASSFGGGNEQFF
TGTGCCAGCAGCTTCGGGGGGGGGAATGAGCAGTTCTTC
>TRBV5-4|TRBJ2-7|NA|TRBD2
CASRSSGGALDEQYF
TGTGCCAGCAGATCTAGCGGGGGAGCCCTGGACGAGCAGTACTTC
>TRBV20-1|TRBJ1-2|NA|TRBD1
CSAWTGHSYTF
TGCAGTGCTTGGACAGGACACAGTTACACCTTC
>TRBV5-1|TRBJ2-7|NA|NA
CASSLVAGVGEQYF
TGCGCCAGCAGCTTGGTGGCAGGGGTAGGCGAGCAGTACTTC
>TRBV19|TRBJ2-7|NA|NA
CASSAGVTYEQYF
TGTGCCAGTAGTGCAGGGGTAACCTACGAGCAGTACTTC
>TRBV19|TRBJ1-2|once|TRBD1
CASNPGTGQNYGYTF
TGTGCCAGTAATCCAGGGACAGGGCAAAACTATGGCTACACCTTC
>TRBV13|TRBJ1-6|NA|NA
CASSLGLWRGGTGNSPLHF
TGTGCCAGCAGCTTAGGCCTATGGCGCGGCGGGACGGGGAATTCACCCCTCCACTTT
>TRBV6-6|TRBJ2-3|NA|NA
CASSYPTGRSDTQYF
TGTGCCAGCAGTTACCCGACAGGGAGGTCAGATACGCAGTATTTT
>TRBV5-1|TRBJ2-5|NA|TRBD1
CASRIDRVETQYF
TGCGCCAGCAGAATTGACAGGGTCGAGACCCAGTACTTC
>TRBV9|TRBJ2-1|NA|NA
CASSVAVGGQGEQFF
TGTGCCAGCAGCGTTGCGGTGGGGGGGCAAGGTGAGCAGTTCTTC